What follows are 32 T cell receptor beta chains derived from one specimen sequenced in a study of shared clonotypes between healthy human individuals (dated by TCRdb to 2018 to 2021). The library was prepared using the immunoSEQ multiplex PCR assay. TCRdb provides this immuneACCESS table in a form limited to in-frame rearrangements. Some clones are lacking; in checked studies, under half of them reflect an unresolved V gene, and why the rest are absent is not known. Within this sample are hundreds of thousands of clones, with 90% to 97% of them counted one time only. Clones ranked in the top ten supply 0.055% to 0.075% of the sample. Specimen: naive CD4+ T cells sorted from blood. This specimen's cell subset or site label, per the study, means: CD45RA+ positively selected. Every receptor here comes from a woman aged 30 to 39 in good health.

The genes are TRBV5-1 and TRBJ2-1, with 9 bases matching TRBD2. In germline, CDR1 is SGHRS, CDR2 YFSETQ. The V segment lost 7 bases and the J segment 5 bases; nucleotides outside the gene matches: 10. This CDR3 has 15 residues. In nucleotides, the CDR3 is TGCGCCAGCGCACCCATAGCGGGAGATAACAATGAGCAGTTCTTC. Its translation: CASAPIAGDNNEQFF.

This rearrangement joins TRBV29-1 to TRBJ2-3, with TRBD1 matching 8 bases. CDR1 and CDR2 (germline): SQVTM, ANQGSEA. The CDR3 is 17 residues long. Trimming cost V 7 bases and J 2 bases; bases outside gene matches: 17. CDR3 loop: CSALGQGQRGPTDTQYF. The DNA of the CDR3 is TGCAGCGCACTAGGACAGGGTCAAAGGGGGCCCACAGATACGCAGTATTTT.

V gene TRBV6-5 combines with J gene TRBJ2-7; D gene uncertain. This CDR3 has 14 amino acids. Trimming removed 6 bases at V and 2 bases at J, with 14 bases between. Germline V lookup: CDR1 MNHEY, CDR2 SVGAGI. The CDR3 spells CASSPLILTYEQYF. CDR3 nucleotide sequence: TGTGCCAGCAGCCCTCTTATTCTTACCTACGAGCAGTACTTC.

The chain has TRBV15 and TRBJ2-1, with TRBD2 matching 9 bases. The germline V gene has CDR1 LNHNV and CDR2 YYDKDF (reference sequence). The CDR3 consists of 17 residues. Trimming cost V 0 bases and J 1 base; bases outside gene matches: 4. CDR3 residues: CATSRDPLAGSYNEQFF. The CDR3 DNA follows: TGTGCCACCAGCAGAGATCCCCTAGCGGGATCCTACAATGAGCAGTTCTTC.

The chain's CDR3 is CASSPGNPPLHF. CDR3 bases: TGTGCCAGCAGCCCAGGGAATCCACCCCTCCACTTT. J is TRBJ1-6 and V is TRBV6-1; tentatively, D is TRBD1 (5 bases). Germline CDR1 reads MNHNS; CDR2 reads SASEGT. V lost 6 bases and J lost 11, with 11 bases in between. CDR3 size: 12 residues.

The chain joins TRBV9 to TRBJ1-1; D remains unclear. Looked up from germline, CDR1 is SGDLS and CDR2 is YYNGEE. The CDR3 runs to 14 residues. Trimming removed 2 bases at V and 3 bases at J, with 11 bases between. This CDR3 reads CASSVEQLDTEAFF. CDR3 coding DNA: TGTGCCAGCAGCGTTGAACAGCTCGACACTGAAGCTTTCTTT.

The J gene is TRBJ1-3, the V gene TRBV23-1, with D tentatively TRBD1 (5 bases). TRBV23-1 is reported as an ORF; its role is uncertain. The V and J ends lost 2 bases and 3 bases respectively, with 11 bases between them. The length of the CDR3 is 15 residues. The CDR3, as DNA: TGCGCCAGCAGTCAAAGGGCAGGGAATGGAAACACCATATATTTT. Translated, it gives CASSQRAGNGNTIYF.

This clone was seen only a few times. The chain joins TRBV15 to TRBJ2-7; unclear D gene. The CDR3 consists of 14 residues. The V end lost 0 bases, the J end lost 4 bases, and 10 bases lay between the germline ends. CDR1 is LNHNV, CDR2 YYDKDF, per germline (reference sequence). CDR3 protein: CATSRDPGMYEQYF. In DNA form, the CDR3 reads TGTGCCACCAGCAGAGATCCGGGTATGTACGAGCAGTACTTC.

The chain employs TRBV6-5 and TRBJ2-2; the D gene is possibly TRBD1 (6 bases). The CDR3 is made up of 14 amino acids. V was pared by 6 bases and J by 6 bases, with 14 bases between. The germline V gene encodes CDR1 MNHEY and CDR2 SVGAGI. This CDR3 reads CASRSIGGPGELFF. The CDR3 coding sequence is TGTGCCAGCAGGTCTATTGGGGGCCCCGGGGAGCTGTTTTTT.

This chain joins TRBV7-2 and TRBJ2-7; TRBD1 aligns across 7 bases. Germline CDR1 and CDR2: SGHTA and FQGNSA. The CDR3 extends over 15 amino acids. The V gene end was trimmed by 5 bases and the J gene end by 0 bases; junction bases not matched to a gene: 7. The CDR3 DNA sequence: TGTGCCAGCAGCATGAGGGACAGAAGCTCCTACGAGCAGTACTTC. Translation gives CASSMRDRSSYEQYF.

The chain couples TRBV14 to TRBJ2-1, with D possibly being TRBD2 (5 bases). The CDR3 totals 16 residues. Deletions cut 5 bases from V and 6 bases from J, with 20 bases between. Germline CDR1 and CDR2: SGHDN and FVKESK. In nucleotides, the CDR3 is TGTGCCAGCAGCGGGCGAGGTCGGGGAACACGCAATGAGCAGTTCTTC. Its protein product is CASSGRGRGTRNEQFF. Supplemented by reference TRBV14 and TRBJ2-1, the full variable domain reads EAGVTQFPSHSVIEKGQTVTLRCDPISGHDNLYWYRRVMGKEIKFLLHFVKESKQDESGMPNNRFLAERTGGTYSTLKVQPAELEDSGVYFCASSGRGRGTRNEQFFGPGTRLTVL.

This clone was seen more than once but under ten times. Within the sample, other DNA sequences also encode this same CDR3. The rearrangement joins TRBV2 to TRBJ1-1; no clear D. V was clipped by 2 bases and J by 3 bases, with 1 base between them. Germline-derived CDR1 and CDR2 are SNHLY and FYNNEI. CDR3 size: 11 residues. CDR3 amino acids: CASSEYTEAFF. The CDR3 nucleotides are TGTGCCAGCAGTGAATACACTGAAGCTTTCTTT.

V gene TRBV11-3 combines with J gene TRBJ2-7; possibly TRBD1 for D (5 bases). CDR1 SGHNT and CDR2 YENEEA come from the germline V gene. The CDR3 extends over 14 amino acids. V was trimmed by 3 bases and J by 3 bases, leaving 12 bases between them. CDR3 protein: CASSLGRENYEQYF. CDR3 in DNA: TGTGCCAGCAGCTTGGGCAGGGAAAACTACGAGCAGTACTTC. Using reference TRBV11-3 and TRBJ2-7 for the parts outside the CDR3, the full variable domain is EAGVVQSPRYKIIEKKQPVAFWCNPISGHNTLYWYLQNLGQGPELLIRYENEEAVDDSQLPKDRFSAERLKGVDSTLKIQPAELGDSAVYLCASSLGRENYEQYFGPGTRLTVT.

Here the CDR3 reads CASGPTLSSYNSPLHF. CDR3 DNA sequence: TGTGCCAGCGGCCCCACCCTGAGCTCCTATAATTCACCCCTCCACTTT. The V gene is TRBV4-2, the J gene TRBJ1-6; D gene ambiguous. Between the trimmed V and J ends, which lost 8 bases and 0 bases, there was a span of 14 bases. Germline CDR1 and CDR2: LGHNA and YNFKEQ. The CDR3 consists of 16 residues.

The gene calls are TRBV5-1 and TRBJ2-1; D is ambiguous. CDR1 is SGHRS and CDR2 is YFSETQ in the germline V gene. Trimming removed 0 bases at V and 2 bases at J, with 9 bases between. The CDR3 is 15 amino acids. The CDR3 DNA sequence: TGCGCCAGCAGCTTGGGTAGAGTGGCCTACAATGAGCAGTTCTTC. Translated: CASSLGRVAYNEQFF.

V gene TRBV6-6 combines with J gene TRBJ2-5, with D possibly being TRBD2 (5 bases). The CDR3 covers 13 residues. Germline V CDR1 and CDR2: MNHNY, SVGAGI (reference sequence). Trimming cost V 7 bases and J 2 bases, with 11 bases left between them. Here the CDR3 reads CASNKDFQETQYF. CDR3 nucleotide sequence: TGTGCCAGCAACAAGGACTTTCAAGAGACCCAGTACTTC.

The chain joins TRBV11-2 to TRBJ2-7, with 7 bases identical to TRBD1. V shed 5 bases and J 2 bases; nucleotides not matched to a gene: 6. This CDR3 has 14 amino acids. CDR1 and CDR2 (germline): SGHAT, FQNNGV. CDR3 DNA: TGTGCCAGCAGCCAGGACAGGAGGCCCTACGAGCAGTACTTC. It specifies CASSQDRRPYEQYF. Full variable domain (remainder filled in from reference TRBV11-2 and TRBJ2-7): EAGVAQSPRYKIIEKRQSVAFWCNPISGHATLYWYQQILGQGPKLLIQFQNNGVVDDSQLPKDRFSAERLKGVDSTLKIQPAKLEDSAVYLCASSQDRRPYEQYFGPGTRLTVT.

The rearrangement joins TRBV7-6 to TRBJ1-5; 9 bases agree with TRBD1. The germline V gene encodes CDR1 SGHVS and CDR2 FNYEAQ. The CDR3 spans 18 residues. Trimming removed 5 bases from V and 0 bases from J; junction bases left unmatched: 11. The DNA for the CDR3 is TGTGCCAGCAGCCCAGGACGACAGGGGGTAGGTAGCAATCAGCCCCAGCATTTT. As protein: CASSPGRQGVGSNQPQHF.

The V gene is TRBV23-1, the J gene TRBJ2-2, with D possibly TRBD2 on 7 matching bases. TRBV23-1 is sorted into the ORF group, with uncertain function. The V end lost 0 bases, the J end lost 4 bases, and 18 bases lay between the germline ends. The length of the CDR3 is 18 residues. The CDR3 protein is CASSQSRSQGGSTGELFF. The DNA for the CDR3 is TGCGCCAGCAGTCAATCGCGTTCACAGGGCGGGAGCACCGGGGAGCTGTTTTTT.

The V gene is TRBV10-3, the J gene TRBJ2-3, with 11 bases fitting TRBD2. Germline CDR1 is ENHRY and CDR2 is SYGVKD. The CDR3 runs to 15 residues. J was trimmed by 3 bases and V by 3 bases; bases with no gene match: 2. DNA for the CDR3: TGTGCCATCAGTGAAGCTAGCGGGAGGACAGATACGCAGTATTTT. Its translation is CAISEASGRTDTQYF.

The CDR3 loop is CASRDSSLGSPLHF. In nucleotides, the CDR3 is TGTGCCAGTAGGGACTCTTCTCTCGGTTCACCCCTCCACTTT. The genes are TRBV19 and TRBJ1-6; D gene ambiguous. This CDR3 is 14 amino acids long. Germline V gene sequence: CDR1 LNHDA, CDR2 SQIVND (reference sequence). Trimming cost V 6 bases and J 9 bases, with 15 bases left between them. The complete variable domain, with remaining parts taken from reference TRBV19 and TRBJ1-6, reads DGGITQSPKYLFRKEGQNVTLSCEQNLNHDAMYWYRQDPGQGLRLIYYSQIVNDFQKGDIAEGYSVSREKKESFPLTVTSAQKNPTAFYLCASRDSSLGSPLHFGNGTRLTVT.

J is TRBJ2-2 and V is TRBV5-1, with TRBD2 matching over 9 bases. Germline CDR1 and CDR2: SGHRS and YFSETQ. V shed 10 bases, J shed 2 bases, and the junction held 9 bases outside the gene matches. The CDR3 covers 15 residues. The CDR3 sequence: CACGRGQVNTGELFF. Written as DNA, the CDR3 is TGCGCCTGCGGGAGGGGGCAAGTAAACACCGGGGAGCTGTTTTTT.

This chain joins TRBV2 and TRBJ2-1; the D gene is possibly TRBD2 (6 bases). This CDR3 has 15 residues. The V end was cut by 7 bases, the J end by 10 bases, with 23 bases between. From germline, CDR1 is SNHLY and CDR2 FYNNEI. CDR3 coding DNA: TGTGCCAGCACCGATGGCGGGATCGGTGGGGGGGAGCAGTTCTTC. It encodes CASTDGGIGGGEQFF.

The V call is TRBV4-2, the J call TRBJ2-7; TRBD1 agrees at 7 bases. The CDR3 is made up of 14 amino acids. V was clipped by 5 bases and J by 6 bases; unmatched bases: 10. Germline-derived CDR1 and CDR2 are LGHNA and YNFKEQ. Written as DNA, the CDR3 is TGTGCCAGCAGCTTGGATGTTCCAGGGGGCGAGCAGTACTTC. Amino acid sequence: CASSLDVPGGEQYF.

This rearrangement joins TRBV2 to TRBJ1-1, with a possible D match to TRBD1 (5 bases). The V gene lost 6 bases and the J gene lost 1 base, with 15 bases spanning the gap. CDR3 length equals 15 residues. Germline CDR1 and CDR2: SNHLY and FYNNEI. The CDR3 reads CASRKRPRENTEAFF. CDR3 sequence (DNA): TGTGCCAGCAGGAAACGTCCCAGGGAGAACACTGAAGCTTTCTTT.

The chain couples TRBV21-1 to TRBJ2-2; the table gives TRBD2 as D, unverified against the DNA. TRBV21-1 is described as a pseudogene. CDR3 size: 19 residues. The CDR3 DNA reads TGTGCCAGCAGCGAAAGTTCGGCTAGCGGGAGTCTTTGGAACGGGGAGCTGTTTTTT. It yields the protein CASSESSASGSLWNGELFF.

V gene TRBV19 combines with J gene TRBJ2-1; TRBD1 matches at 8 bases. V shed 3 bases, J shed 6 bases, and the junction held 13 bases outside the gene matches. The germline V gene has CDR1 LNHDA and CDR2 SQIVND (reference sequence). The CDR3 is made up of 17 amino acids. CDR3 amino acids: CASSIGAGGASVNEQFF. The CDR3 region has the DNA TGTGCCAGTAGTATTGGTGCAGGGGGCGCAAGCGTCAATGAGCAGTTCTTC.

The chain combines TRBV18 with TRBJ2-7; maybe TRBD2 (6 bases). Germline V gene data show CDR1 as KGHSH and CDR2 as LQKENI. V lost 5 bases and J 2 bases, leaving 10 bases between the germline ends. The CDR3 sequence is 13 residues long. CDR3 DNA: TGTGCCAGCTCAATAGCGGAACCCTACGAGCAGTACTTC. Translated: CASSIAEPYEQYF.

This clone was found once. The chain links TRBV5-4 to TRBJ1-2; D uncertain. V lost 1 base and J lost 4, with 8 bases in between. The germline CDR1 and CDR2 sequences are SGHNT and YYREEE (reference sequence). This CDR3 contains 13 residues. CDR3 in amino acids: CASSLYGAYGYTF. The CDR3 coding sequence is TGTGCCAGCAGCTTGTATGGAGCCTATGGCTACACCTTC.

Here the CDR3 reads CASSLPLAGAQETQYF. The DNA of the CDR3 is TGCGCCAGCAGCTTGCCCTTAGCGGGAGCCCAAGAGACCCAGTACTTC. The rearrangement joins TRBV5-1 to TRBJ2-5; 9 bases agree with TRBD2. Germline V gene data show CDR1 as SGHRS and CDR2 as YFSETQ. CDR3 size: 16 residues. Trimming removed 1 base from V and 1 base from J; junction bases left unmatched: 5.

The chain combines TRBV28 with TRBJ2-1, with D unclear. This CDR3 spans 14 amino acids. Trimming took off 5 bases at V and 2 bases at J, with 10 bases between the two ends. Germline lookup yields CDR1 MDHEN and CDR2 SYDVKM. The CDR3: CASSLSVAYNEQFF. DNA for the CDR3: TGTGCCAGCAGTCTCAGCGTTGCCTACAATGAGCAGTTCTTC.

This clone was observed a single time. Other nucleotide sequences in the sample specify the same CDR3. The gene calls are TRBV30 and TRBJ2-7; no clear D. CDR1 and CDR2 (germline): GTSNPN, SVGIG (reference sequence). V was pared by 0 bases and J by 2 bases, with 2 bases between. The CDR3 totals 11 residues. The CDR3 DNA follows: TGTGCCTGGAGTGTAGCCTACGAGCAGTACTTC. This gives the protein CAWSVAYEQYF.